This T cell receptor beta chain comes out of a study of technical replicates of blood from a handful of donors. Germline V gene lookup returns CDR1 SGHNT and CDR2 YYREEE (reference sequence). This CDR3 region has 16 residues. The germline V and J ends were trimmed by 5 bases and 6 bases, with 23 bases remaining between them. The assay was immunoSEQ multiplex PCR, and TCRdb's table has in-frame clones only and misses some. The repertoire holds around 76,000 clones, with roughly 96% as singletons. This receptor was identified in a human donor in good health. The material sequenced was T cells isolated from PBMCs. This chain connects TRBV5-4 to TRBJ1-1; D may be TRBD1 (6 bases). The CDR3 protein is CASSLGGGRTPAEAFF. The CDR3 DNA sequence: TGTGCCAGCAGTCTCGGCGGGGGCAGGACCCCCGCTGAAGCTTTCTTT.